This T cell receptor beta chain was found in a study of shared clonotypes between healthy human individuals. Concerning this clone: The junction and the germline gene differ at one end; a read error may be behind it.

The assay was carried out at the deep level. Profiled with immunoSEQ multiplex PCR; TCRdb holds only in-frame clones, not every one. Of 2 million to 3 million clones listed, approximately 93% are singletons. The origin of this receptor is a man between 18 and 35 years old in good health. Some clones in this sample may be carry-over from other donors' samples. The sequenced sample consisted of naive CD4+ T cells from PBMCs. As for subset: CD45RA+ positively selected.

CDR3 loop: CASSLEQTSYNGQFF. CDR3 DNA: TGTGCCAGCAGCTTGGAGCAGACCTCCTACAATGGGCAGTTCTTC. The chain couples TRBV5-4 to TRBJ2-1; no clear D gene. The CDR3 spans 15 residues. Germline V gene data show CDR1 as SGHNT and CDR2 as YYREEE (reference sequence).